A selection of T cell receptor beta chains follows, all from one sample in a study of control samples from healthy donors and cancer patients. Sequencing was performed with immunoSEQ multiplex PCR; in TCRdb, only in-frame clones are kept and a portion is missing. The table includes 95,000 to 130,000 clones, 88% detected once. Sample: blood. Source of these receptors: a woman between 65 and 79 years old in good health. Each CDR3 is given without its conserved first and last residue. Fields, in order: J gene, V gene, CDR3 protein.

J gene: TRBJ1-1
V gene: TRBV3-1/TRBV3-2
CDR3 protein: ASSQPGKNTEAF

J gene: TRBJ2-7
V gene: TRBV12-3/TRBV12-4
CDR3 protein: ASRSPGGEQY

J gene: TRBJ2-2
V gene: TRBV7-3
CDR3 protein: ASSLTGGGLAGHTGELF

J gene: TRBJ1-3
V gene: TRBV6-5
CDR3 protein: ATVGGLSGNTIY

J gene: TRBJ2-7
V gene: TRBV6-6
CDR3 protein: ASSYEYEQY

J gene: TRBJ2-7
V gene: TRBV18
CDR3 protein: ASSQSGTASYEQY

J gene: TRBJ1-1
V gene: TRBV7-9
CDR3 protein: ASSQPQGFYAEAF

J gene: TRBJ1-2
V gene: TRBV6-5
CDR3 protein: ASNSGGPFNYGYT

J gene: TRBJ2-5
V gene: TRBV5-1
CDR3 protein: ASTSGTGPQETQY

J gene: TRBJ2-5
V gene: TRBV19
CDR3 protein: ASSARQGVGTQY

J gene: TRBJ1-4
V gene: TRBV6-2/TRBV6-3
CDR3 protein: ASSPTNRGGDEKLF

J gene: TRBJ1-2
V gene: TRBV4-3
CDR3 protein: ASSQDLQVDYYGYT

J gene: TRBJ1-4
V gene: TRBV7-2
CDR3 protein: ASSLQGGTNEKLF

J gene: TRBJ2-1
V gene: TRBV3-1/TRBV3-2
CDR3 protein: ASSQDIAGGPLGEQF

J gene: TRBJ1-3
V gene: TRBV9
CDR3 protein: ASSVGRASGNTIY

J gene: TRBJ2-7
V gene: TRBV5-6
CDR3 protein: ASSLDTGSYEQY

J gene: TRBJ2-5
V gene: TRBV6-5
CDR3 protein: ASSSLRGWTETQY

J gene: TRBJ1-3
V gene: TRBV2
CDR3 protein: ASQGLGNTIY

J gene: TRBJ1-6
V gene: TRBV7-9
CDR3 protein: ASSQDNSPLH

J gene: TRBJ1-1
V gene: TRBV2
CDR3 protein: ASRANPGMNTEAF

J gene: TRBJ1-6
V gene: TRBV14
CDR3 protein: ASSHDRGNSPLH

J gene: TRBJ2-5
V gene: TRBV10-3
CDR3 protein: AIRGTSGQETQY

J gene: TRBJ1-1
V gene: TRBV9
CDR3 protein: ASSVSGQTANTEAF

J gene: TRBJ2-1
V gene: TRBV29-1
CDR3 protein: SPGLASSYNEQF

J gene: TRBJ1-1
V gene: TRBV29-1
CDR3 protein: SVVWTGGGTEAF

J gene: TRBJ2-1
V gene: TRBV11-1
CDR3 protein: ASSFGGAGRWNEQF

J gene: TRBJ2-1
V gene: TRBV6-5
CDR3 protein: ASSLTRGGQGNEQF

J gene: TRBJ1-2
V gene: TRBV4-3
CDR3 protein: ASSQVPGLAYYGYT

J gene: TRBJ1-5
V gene: TRBV6-5
CDR3 protein: ASSRTGGSNQPQH

J gene: TRBJ1-1
V gene: TRBV18
CDR3 protein: ASSPGLGAF

J gene: TRBJ1-5
V gene: TRBV5-4
CDR3 protein: ASSSDRVGQPQH

J gene: TRBJ2-7
V gene: TRBV25-1
CDR3 protein: ASSADHTGSYEQY

J gene: TRBJ2-7
V gene: TRBV19
CDR3 protein: ASSMSGGGSYEQY

J gene: TRBJ2-2
V gene: TRBV7-2
CDR3 protein: ASSLGAVNTGELF

J gene: TRBJ2-4
V gene: TRBV5-8
CDR3 protein: ASSTRDIQY

J gene: TRBJ1-2
V gene: TRBV4-1
CDR3 protein: ASSQANYGYT

J gene: TRBJ1-5
V gene: TRBV5-4
CDR3 protein: ASSLQGGSNQPQH

J gene: TRBJ1-5
V gene: TRBV7-8
CDR3 protein: ASSSGGDRRYQPQH

J gene: TRBJ2-1
V gene: TRBV5-4
CDR3 protein: ASSLVAGVSSEQF